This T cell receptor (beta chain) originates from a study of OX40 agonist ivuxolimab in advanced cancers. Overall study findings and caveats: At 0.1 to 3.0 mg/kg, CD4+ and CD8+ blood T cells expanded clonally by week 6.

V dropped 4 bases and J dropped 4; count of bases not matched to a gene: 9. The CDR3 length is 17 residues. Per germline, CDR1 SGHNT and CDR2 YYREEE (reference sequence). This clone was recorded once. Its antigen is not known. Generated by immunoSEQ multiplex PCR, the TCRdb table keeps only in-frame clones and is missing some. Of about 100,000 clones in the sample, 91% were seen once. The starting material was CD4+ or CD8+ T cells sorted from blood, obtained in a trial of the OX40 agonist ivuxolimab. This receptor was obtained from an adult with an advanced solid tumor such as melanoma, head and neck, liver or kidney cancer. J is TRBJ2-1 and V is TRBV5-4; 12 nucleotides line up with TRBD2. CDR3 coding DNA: TGTGCCAGCAGCCCTACAACGACTAGCGGGAGATACAATGAGCAGTTCTTC. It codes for CASSPTTTSGRYNEQFF.